One sample yielded the 29 T cell receptor beta chains listed below, sequenced in a study of shared clonotypes between healthy human individuals. This table comes from immunoSEQ multiplex PCR, and its TCRdb copy is limited to in-frame clones, with some not included. The sample has fewer than 2.5 million clones; more than 85% are singletons. The specimen sequenced was naive CD4+ T cells from PBMCs. Subset meaning: CD45RA+ positively selected. The receptors shown here come from a man aged 18 to 29 in good health. Some clones in this sample may be carry-over from other donors' samples.

This chain uses TRBV6-5 with TRBJ1-1; TRBD1 aligns across 7 bases. The CDR3 loop spans 13 amino acids. Looked up from germline, CDR1 is MNHEY and CDR2 is SVGAGI. This chain's CDR3 is CSTQGSAGTEAFF. The CDR3 nucleotides are TGTTCAACACAGGGGTCAGCAGGCACTGAAGCTTTCTTT.

This chain links TRBV18 with TRBJ2-4, with D perhaps matching TRBD1 or TRBD2 (5 bases each). The germline gives CDR1 KGHSH, CDR2 LQKENI. V gave up 0 bases and J gave up 6 bases, with 15 bases separating them. The CDR3 spans 16 residues. CDR3 nucleotide sequence: TGTGCCAGCTCACCACCAGGGACGAGCGGTATAAACATTCAGTACTTC. Translated: CASSPPGTSGINIQYF.

For the CDR3, the DNA is TGTGCCAGCAGTTATCAGGCAGAACAAGAGACCCAGTACTTC. Translation: CASSYQAEQETQYF. The chain recombines TRBV6-5 with TRBJ2-5; D gene uncertain. Germline V gene lookup returns CDR1 MNHEY and CDR2 SVGAGI. Between the trimmed V and J ends, which lost 3 bases and 2 bases, there was a span of 10 bases. The CDR3 has 14 amino acids.

V is TRBV7-2 and J is TRBJ2-5; D is ambiguous. The CDR3 has 12 residues. V shed 1 base and J shed 5 bases, with 5 bases lying between them. Per germline, CDR1 SGHTA and CDR2 FQGNSA. The CDR3 sequence is CASSLVPETQYF. CDR3 DNA: TGTGCCAGCAGCTTAGTTCCCGAGACCCAGTACTTC.

The chain employs TRBV10-1 and TRBJ1-5; D unclear. CDR3 length: 13 amino acids. The V end lost 5 bases, the J end lost 6 bases, and 11 bases lay between the germline ends. Germline values: CDR1 WNHNN, CDR2 SYGVQD (reference sequence). The CDR3 region has the DNA TGCGCCAGCAGTAAATCGTTCGGTCAGCCCCAGCATTTT. Protein product: CASSKSFGQPQHF.

The gene calls are TRBV7-9 and TRBJ1-2, with TRBD1 matching over 10 bases. Germline V gene lookup returns CDR1 SEHNR and CDR2 FQNEAQ (reference sequence). This CDR3 has 15 residues. Trimming cost V 5 bases and J 8 bases; bases outside gene matches: 11. As DNA, the CDR3 is TGTGCCAGCAGCCCCCGGGACAGGGGAAGGAAGGGCTACACCTTC. Residues: CASSPRDRGRKGYTF. Together with reference TRBV7-9 and TRBJ1-2, the CDR3 gives the full variable domain: DTGVSQNPRHKITKRGQNVTFRCDPISEHNRLYWYRQTLGQGPEFLTYFQNEAQLEKSRLLSDRFSAERPKGSFSTLEIQRTEQGDSAMYLCASSPRDRGRKGYTFGSGTRLTVV.

V and J are TRBV6-4 and TRBJ2-3, with 13 bases that match TRBD2. The germline V gene has CDR1 MRHNA and CDR2 SNTAGT. The CDR3 is 16 residues long. The V and J ends lost 5 bases and 7 bases, in that order; junction bases with no gene match: 9. CDR3 DNA sequence: TGTGCCAGCAGTTCTGGACTAGCGGGAGATTCGTATACGCAGTATTTT. The encoded protein is CASSSGLAGDSYTQYF.

This chain uses TRBV7-2 with TRBJ2-1, with TRBD2 matching 13 bases. V was pared by 5 bases and J by 7 bases, with 5 bases of the junction left unmatched. The germline V gene encodes CDR1 SGHTA and CDR2 FQGNSA. The CDR3 covers 15 residues. CDR3 bases: TGTGCCAGCAGCATGACTAGCGGGAGGCTAAATGAGCAGTTCTTC. Encoded protein: CASSMTSGRLNEQFF.

The chain couples TRBV7-9 to TRBJ1-5; 10 nucleotides agree with TRBD1. The CDR3 is 15 amino acids. Germline V CDR1 and CDR2: SEHNR, FQNEAQ (reference sequence). J gave up 5 bases and V 5 bases, and 6 bases lay outside the gene matches. CDR3 sequence reads: CASSRDRGGHQPQHF. The CDR3 DNA reads as TGTGCCAGCAGCAGGGACAGGGGCGGGCATCAGCCCCAGCATTTT.

The gene calls are TRBV9 and TRBJ2-5; no firm D call. The better agreement between TRBJ2-7 and the DNA end casts doubt on the J call. Germline V gene sequence: CDR1 SGDLS, CDR2 YYNGEE. This CDR3 region has 18 residues. This CDR3 is CASSPSFGLDGISYEQYF. CDR3 sequence (DNA): TGTGCCAGCAGCCCATCATTTGGGCTAGATGGCATATCCTACGAGCAGTACTTC.

The gene calls are TRBV9 and TRBJ2-1, with TRBD1 identical over 10 bases. CDR1 SGDLS and CDR2 YYNGEE come from the germline V gene. The CDR3 covers 19 residues. J lost 0 bases, V lost 4 bases, and 13 bases had no gene match. CDR3 sequence (DNA): TGTGCCAGCAGCCCTCGGACAGGGGGTGGATCAAGCTCCTACAATGAGCAGTTCTTC. Amino acid sequence: CASSPRTGGGSSSYNEQFF. Supplemented by reference TRBV9 and TRBJ2-1, the full variable domain reads DSGVTQTPKHLITATGQRVTLRCSPRSGDLSVYWYQQSLDQGLQFLIQYYNGEERAKGNILERFSAQQFPDLHSELNLSSLELGDSALYFCASSPRTGGGSSSYNEQFFGPGTRLTVL.

The gene calls are TRBV10-2 and TRBJ2-7; 9 bases agree with TRBD1. CDR1 and CDR2 from the germline V gene are WSHSY and SAAADI. CDR3 length: 15 residues. Trimming cost V 3 bases and J 3 bases; bases outside gene matches: 6. The CDR3 region has the DNA TGCGCCAGCAGTGATACCGGGACAGGGCGCTACGAGCAGTACTTC. Translation: CASSDTGTGRYEQYF.

The chain links TRBV11-2 to TRBJ2-7; the D gene is possibly TRBD2 (5 bases). CDR1 is SGHAT and CDR2 is FQNNGV in the germline V gene. V lost 3 bases and J lost 6, with 12 bases in between. The CDR3 extends over 13 amino acids. CDR3 loop: CASSFLWRTEQYF. The CDR3 nucleotides read TGTGCCAGCAGCTTTTTGTGGAGGACCGAGCAGTACTTC.

The chain joins TRBV18 to TRBJ2-2; D remains ambiguous. The germline V gene encodes CDR1 KGHSH and CDR2 LQKENI. CDR3 length: 13 residues. V was pared by 3 bases and J by 6 bases, with 8 bases between. This CDR3 is CASSPLSAGELFF. The CDR3 coding sequence is TGTGCCAGCTCACCTTTGAGCGCCGGGGAGCTGTTTTTT.

The genes are TRBV5-4 and TRBJ1-1; 9 bases agree with TRBD1. CDR3 length: 16 amino acids. Germline V lookup: CDR1 SGHNT, CDR2 YYREEE (reference sequence). V lost 4 bases to trimming and J lost 3 bases; unmatched junction nucleotides: 10. The CDR3 here is CASSSATGGRDTEAFF. For the CDR3, the DNA is TGTGCCAGCAGCAGTGCCACAGGGGGCAGGGACACTGAAGCTTTCTTT. The whole variable domain, filled in from reference TRBV5-4 and TRBJ1-1, reads ETGVTQSPTHLIKTRGQQVTLRCSSQSGHNTVSWYQQALGQGPQFIFQYYREEENGRGNFPPRFSGLQFPNYSSELNVNALELDDSALYLCASSSATGGRDTEAFFGQGTRLTVV.

V and J are TRBV30 and TRBJ1-3, with D uncertain. The CDR3 length is 11 residues. Trimming pared 1 base from V and 7 bases from J, leaving 5 bases between. Germline V gene data show CDR1 as GTSNPN and CDR2 as SVGIG (reference sequence). The CDR3 DNA reads as TGTGCCTGGAGTGGAGAGAACACCATATATTTT. Translation gives CAWSGENTIYF.

The chain couples TRBV11-2 to TRBJ2-3, with 7 bases lining up with TRBD1. This CDR3 contains 15 residues. Trimming took 5 bases from V and 0 from J; bases not matched to a gene: 5. Per germline, CDR1 SGHAT and CDR2 FQNNGV. The CDR3 sequence is CASSLPGQSTDTQYF. The CDR3 coding sequence is TGTGCCAGCAGCCTACCGGGACAGAGCACAGATACGCAGTATTTT.

The rearrangement joins TRBV7-2 to TRBJ2-7; possible D gene TRBD1, 7 bases. The CDR3 spans 14 residues. Trimming took 1 base from V and 6 from J, leaving 13 bases between them. Per the germline V gene, CDR1 is SGHTA and CDR2 is FQGNSA. CDR3 nucleotides: TGTGCCAGCAGCTTAGGATGGAGGGGGCTCGAGCAGTACTTC. Its translation is CASSLGWRGLEQYF. The entire variable domain, with the rest obtained from reference TRBV7-2 and TRBJ2-7, is as follows: GAGVSQSPSNKVTEKGKDVELRCDPISGHTALYWYRQSLGQGLEFLIYFQGNSAPDKSGLPSDRFSAERTGGSVSTLTIQRTQQEDSAVYLCASSLGWRGLEQYFGPGTRLTVT.

Notes on this clone: Distinct nucleotide sequences in the sample also encode this CDR3. The V and J genes are TRBV20-1 and TRBJ2-5; no clear D gene. Germline CDR1 reads DFQATT; CDR2 reads SNEGSKA (reference sequence). V dropped 3 bases and J dropped 4 bases, with 6 bases sitting between them. The CDR3 spans 11 residues. DNA of the CDR3: TGCAGTGCTAGGGTTCGAGAGACCCAGTACTTC. This sequence encodes CSARVRETQYF.

This chain uses TRBV7-6 with TRBJ1-4; tentative D call: TRBD1 (5 bases). The CDR3 sequence is 16 residues long. Trimming removed 2 bases at V and 7 bases at J, with 17 bases between. CDR1 is SGHVS, CDR2 FNYEAQ, per germline. This CDR3 reads CASSLSIPPGSEKLFF. The CDR3 DNA is TGTGCCAGCAGCTTATCCATTCCGCCAGGGAGTGAAAAACTGTTTTTT. Drawing the rest from reference TRBV7-6 and TRBJ1-4, the complete variable domain is GAGVSQSPRYKVTKRGQDVALRCDPISGHVSLYWYRQALGQGPEFLTYFNYEAQQDKSGLPNDRFSAERPEGSISTLTIQRTEQRDSAMYRCASSLSIPPGSEKLFFGSGTQLSVL.

The chain links TRBV19 to TRBJ1-4, with TRBD1 matching over 9 bases. The trim removed 8 bases at V and 5 bases at J, leaving 6 bases unmatched. CDR3 size: 14 residues. The germline V gene encodes CDR1 LNHDA and CDR2 SQIVND (reference sequence). CDR3 coding DNA: TGTGCCAGTTGCGTCGGACAGGGGAATGAAAAACTGTTTTTT. Translation gives CASCVGQGNEKLFF.

V and J are TRBV28 and TRBJ2-7; D may be TRBD1 (5 bases). Germline CDR1 reads MDHEN; CDR2 reads SYDVKM. V dropped 4 bases and J dropped 4 bases, with 20 bases sitting between them. This CDR3 has 16 amino acids. The CDR3 reads CASSSPPRTTSYEQYF. DNA of the CDR3: TGTGCCAGCAGTTCACCCCCCCGGACAACCTCATACGAGCAGTACTTC.

This clone has only one observation. This chain connects TRBV6-6 to TRBJ2-2; D is perhaps TRBD1 or TRBD2 (5 bases each). Germline CDR1 is MNHNY and CDR2 is SVGAGI (reference sequence). V gave up 2 bases and J gave up 7 bases, with 14 bases separating them. The CDR3 is 15 amino acids. CDR3 nucleotides: TGTGCCAGCAGTTACCTCGGGACGCCGGGCGGGGAGCTGTTTTTT. Translated: CASSYLGTPGGELFF.

V is TRBV6-1 and J is TRBJ2-7; D is possibly TRBD2 (5 bases). Germline-derived CDR1 and CDR2 are MNHNS and SASEGT. CDR3 size: 12 residues. V lost 1 base to trimming and J lost 6 bases, with 7 bases between them. Here the CDR3 DNA reads TGTGCCAGCAGTGAAGGAGGGCTCGAGCAGTACTTC. Protein sequence: CASSEGGLEQYF.

This clone occurred once. This sample also contains other DNA sequences that code for the same CDR3. The chain is built from TRBV4-3 and TRBJ2-7; D is perhaps TRBD2 (6 bases). The CDR3 contains 14 residues. Germline assignment: CDR1 LGHNA and CDR2 YSLEER. V lost 0 bases and J 2 bases, leaving 8 bases between the germline ends. CDR3 DNA: TGCGCCAGCAGCCAAGAACGGGGGACCTACGAGCAGTACTTC. Its translation: CASSQERGTYEQYF.

The rearrangement links TRBV5-1 to TRBJ1-1; D is undetermined. The V and J ends lost 5 bases and 9 bases respectively, with 26 bases between them. The CDR3 is 16 amino acids. Germline values: CDR1 SGHRS, CDR2 YFSETQ. The CDR3 spells CASRLGTLRDPTKAFF. The CDR3 DNA follows: TGCGCCAGCAGACTTGGCACCCTCCGGGATCCCACGAAAGCTTTCTTT.

The count of this clone is one. V is TRBV5-1 and J is TRBJ2-5; D is ambiguous. This CDR3 contains 12 residues. The germline V gene encodes CDR1 SGHRS and CDR2 YFSETQ. V lost 3 bases and J lost 1, with 4 bases in between. The chain's CDR3 is CASSYSQETQYF. CDR3 DNA sequence: TGCGCCAGCAGCTATAGCCAAGAGACCCAGTACTTC.

The V call is TRBV18, the J call TRBJ1-5; perhaps TRBD1 as D (5 bases). Trimming left V 5 bases short and J 3 bases short, with 8 bases between. The CDR3 sequence is 13 residues long. The germline gives CDR1 KGHSH, CDR2 LQKENI. This CDR3 reads CASSTGNNQPQHF. CDR3 DNA: TGTGCCAGCTCAACAGGAAACAATCAGCCCCAGCATTTT.

The rearrangement joins TRBV14 to TRBJ2-7; no definite D call. The V end lost 1 base, the J end lost 0 bases, and 13 bases lay between the germline ends. Germline CDR1 reads SGHDN; CDR2 reads FVKESK. The CDR3 contains 16 residues. The CDR3 DNA is TGTGCCAGCAGCCAAGTTAGCAGCCGTAGCTCCTACGAGCAGTACTTC. The encoded protein is CASSQVSSRSSYEQYF.